The T cell receptor (beta chain) described here comes from a study of cytomegalovirus exposure and HLA in healthy donors listed by TCRdb under 2017. Regarding the complete study: A later analysis indicated that the 130 or so validation repertoires were generated on the platform also employed for the approximately 700 repertoires of the first cohort. The aim of the study was to test whether cataloging public T cell receptors could identify signatures of past pathogen exposure. In addition to the first cohort of about 650 subjects, a separate validation cohort of 120 different subjects was used. The study combined high-throughput TCR immunosequencing, statistical association of individual TCRs with disease status, and machine learning to predict cytomegalovirus infection status.

Trimming takes 3 bases off V and 4 bases off J; junction bases not matched to a gene: 4. The cysteine opens and the phenylalanine closes a CDR3 of 15 amino acids. Only the CDR3 region is kept as DNA, spanning 45 bases read in frame from base 1. CDR1 and CDR2, per the germline V gene, are SGDLS and YYNGEE. Separate from the roughly 630-subject first cohort, the validation cohort of more than 90 subjects was the group to which the donors belonged. General findings and caveats noted by the study authors: A total of about 150 TCR beta chains were listed by the study as associated with cytomegalovirus. In vitro tests confirmed that three of the cytomegalovirus-associated TCR beta chains recognize cytomegalovirus antigens. It was suggested by the authors that the approach could potentially be generalized to other disease states and immunological phenotypes. In both the original and validation cohorts, the classifier was reported to diagnose cytomegalovirus status with high specificity and sensitivity. All 120 or so repertoires were used to score co-occurrence in the validation cohort in a later analysis, because that analysis had no HLA typing for the cohort. Most TCR sequences were observed very rarely across donors, whereas some public TCRs were present in many individuals. Of the cluster scores, roughly 95% were above 0 in a later analysis, which found that TCRs clustered in the first cohort also tended to co-occur in the 120 validation repertoires.

The library relied on the immunoSEQ multiplex PCR assay. For the original study's pipeline: A statistical classification framework was built to diagnose cytomegalovirus status from the catalog of TCR beta chain sequences. TCRdb re-hosts the immuneACCESS table, in-frame sequences only. Its copies lack some clones; in the studies checked, an unresolved V gene accounts for under half of them, and the cause for the rest is not known. The V and J calls and clone size come from that table; D and trimming were worked out from the DNA. The sample table records about 130,000 clones; over 90% of these occur just once. The top ten hold about 1.7% of the sample. Concerning this clone: Its antigen is not yet known. Qualities for individual bases were not recorded, and no much larger clone is one base off.

The clonotype was recovered from a man aged 18 to 29 in good health and CMV-seropositive. Material: PBMCs. The rearrangement combines TRBV9 with TRBJ2-5; 12 bases in the middle match TRBD2. The DNA sequence follows: TGTGCCAGCAGCGAATCGGGACTAGCGGGAGAGACCCAGTACTTC. Its protein is CASSESGLAGETQYF.